Listed below are T cell receptor beta chains from one sample, sequenced in a study of cytomegalovirus exposure and HLA in healthy donors. Assay used: immunoSEQ multiplex PCR; TCRdb lists only in-frame clones, some missing. Here the sample spans roughly 150,000 clones, 80% to 90% being singletons. Input material: PBMCs. These receptors all stem from a male donor in good health and CMV-seronegative. Both conserved end residues are part of each CDR3. A D gene is named only where the DNA matches it firmly. Clone size is stated in some rows and not others, as once, few, many or a class when expanded.

v_gene	abundance	j_gene	d_gene	CDR3nt	CDR3aa
TRBV9	-	TRBJ2-7	TRBD1	TGTGCCAGCAGCGCGACAGGGTCTGGCGAGCAGTACTTC	CASSATGSGEQYF
TRBV7-9	-	TRBJ2-1	-	TGTGCCAGCAGCCCAGGGGCTAGAGGGGCCAATGAGCAGTTCTTC	CASSPGARGANEQFF
TRBV4-2	-	TRBJ2-7	TRBD1	TGTGCCAGCAGCCAAGATCTAGGGGACAGGGGTGGCGAGCAGTACTTC	CASSQDLGDRGGEQYF
TRBV4-2	-	TRBJ2-5	-	TGTGCCAGCAGCCAATCTAGCTGGGCGACCCAGTACTTC	CASSQSSWATQYF
TRBV7-3	few	TRBJ1-1	-	TGTGCCAGCCCCAGTAGGGGGAACACTGAAGCTTTCTTT	CASPSRGNTEAFF
TRBV5-6	-	TRBJ2-7	-	TGTGCCAGCAGCTTACAGGGTTCGAACTACGAGCAGTACTTC	CASSLQGSNYEQYF
TRBV7-9	-	TRBJ2-4	TRBD1	TGTGCCAGCAGCTTAGAGACAGGGGCCAAAAACATTCAGTACTTC	CASSLETGAKNIQYF
TRBV27	-	TRBJ1-6	-	TGTGCCAGCAGTTTGCCGGAGGGGGGGCTGGATTCACCCCTCCACTTT	CASSLPEGGLDSPLHF
TRBV19	-	TRBJ1-5	-	TGTGCCAGTAGCTCGTCTGATACTGTTTCTATTAGCAATCAGCCCCAGCATTTT	CASSSSDTVSISNQPQHF
TRBV6-1	-	TRBJ1-2	-	TGTGCCAGCAGTATCCCCAGTGGCTACACCTTC	CASSIPSGYTF
TRBV27	-	TRBJ2-3	-	TGTGCCAGCAGTTTATCAGGGGGGGCCACAGATACGCAGTATTTT	CASSLSGGATDTQYF
TRBV7-9	-	TRBJ2-7	-	TGTGCCAGCAGCTTACGAACAGGGACCGCCTACGAGCAGTACTTC	CASSLRTGTAYEQYF
TRBV18	few	TRBJ2-7	-	TGTGCCAGCTCACCGCTAGGGGGGGACGAGCAGTACTTC	CASSPLGGDEQYF
TRBV18	-	TRBJ1-1	-	TGTGCCAGCTCACCACCCGTGGGGGTGGGAGGGGACACTGAAGCTTTCTTT	CASSPPVGVGGDTEAFF
TRBV7-2	-	TRBJ2-5	TRBD2	TGTGCCAGCAGCTCCCGGACTAGCGGGGGGGAAGAGACCCAGTACTTC	CASSSRTSGGEETQYF
TRBV27	-	TRBJ1-1	-	TGTGCCAGCAGAAGCCGGGCCCAGGGGAACACTGAAGCTTTCTTT	CASRSRAQGNTEAFF
TRBV7-8	-	TRBJ2-2	TRBD1	TGTGCCAGCACCTTCCGGGACAGGGTCGGCACCGGGGAGCTGTTTTTT	CASTFRDRVGTGELFF
TRBV5-7	-	TRBJ2-7	-	TGTGCCAGCAGCTTGTCGAGGGTGGCGCACGAACAGTACTTC	CASSLSRVAHEQYF
TRBV19	-	TRBJ1-5	TRBD1	TGTGCCAGTAGGGGACATAGGGGACAGGGGGTCGCCAATCAGCCCCAGCATTTT	CASRGHRGQGVANQPQHF
TRBV19	-	TRBJ1-3	-	TGTGCCAGTAGAACTCGACCCGACAGATATCGCTCTGGAAACACCATATATTTT	CASRTRPDRYRSGNTIYF
TRBV18	few	TRBJ1-1	TRBD1	TGTGCCAGCTCTCTTTTTACCATCGCAGGACAGGACACTGAAGCTTTCTTT	CASSLFTIAGQDTEAFF
TRBV25-1	once	TRBJ2-5	TRBD1	TGTGCCAGCAGTGATTTTATCAGGACAGGGGGCTATGAGACCCAGTACTTC	CASSDFIRTGGYETQYF
TRBV6-6	few	TRBJ2-7	TRBD2	TGTGCCAGCAGGCGGGAGGGGTACCACGAGCAGTACTTC	CASRREGYHEQYF
TRBV9	-	TRBJ1-4	TRBD1	TGTGCCAGCAGCCCGGGACAGGGTAATGAAAAACTGTTTTTT	CASSPGQGNEKLFF
TRBV6-1	-	TRBJ1-1	TRBD1	TGTGCCAGCAGCGATACAGGGGACACTGAAGCTTTCTTT	CASSDTGDTEAFF
TRBV5-1	-	TRBJ1-1	TRBD1	TGCGCCAGCAGCACCCGGGACAGGTTGAACACTGAAGCTTTCTTT	CASSTRDRLNTEAFF
TRBV27	-	TRBJ1-4	TRBD1	TGTGCCAGCAGTTTCTCGACAGGGGTGGGTGAAAAACTGTTTTTT	CASSFSTGVGEKLFF
TRBV9	-	TRBJ1-2	-	TGTGCCAGCAGCGTCGGACACGAGCTCTATGGCTACACCTTC	CASSVGHELYGYTF
TRBV20-1	-	TRBJ2-1	-	TGCAGTGCTAGAAAACAAAATGAGCAGTTCTTC	CSARKQNEQFF
TRBV27	-	TRBJ2-3	-	TGTGCCAGCAGTTTGGGGGGAACAGATACGCAGTATTTT	CASSLGGTDTQYF
TRBV30	-	TRBJ2-5	-	TGTGCCTGGAGTGCCGCGGGACCTGGGGCGGTAGAGACCCAGTACTTC	CAWSAAGPGAVETQYF
TRBV7-6	-	TRBJ2-5	-	TGTGGCAGCGATCAGATACAGACCCAGTACTTC	CGSDQIQTQYF
TRBV9	-	TRBJ2-3	-	TGTGCCAGCAGCGTAGATGGAGGCACCACAGATACGCAGTATTTT	CASSVDGGTTDTQYF
TRBV7-2	-	TRBJ2-7	TRBD1	TGTGCCAGCAGCTTCGGACAGGGTTTCGTCGAGCAGTACTTC	CASSFGQGFVEQYF
TRBV7-8	-	TRBJ1-3	-	TGTGCCAGCAGCCCCCAGGGCCCTGGAGGAAACACCATATATTTT	CASSPQGPGGNTIYF
TRBV6-5	-	TRBJ2-7	-	TGTGCCAGCAGTTATCGCTTAGGGGCGGCGTACTTC	CASSYRLGAAYF
TRBV4-2	-	TRBJ2-3	TRBD2	TGTGCCAGCAGCCAAGTACCTTCTAGCGGGGAATACACAGATACGCAGTATTTT	CASSQVPSSGEYTDTQYF
TRBV19	-	TRBJ1-2	TRBD1	TGTGCCAGTACGGTACAGGGGAACTATGGCTACACCTTC	CASTVQGNYGYTF
TRBV15	-	TRBJ2-6	-	TGTGCCACCAGCAGAGACCCCGGCAGGATTGGCTCTGGGGCCAACGTCCTGACTTTC	CATSRDPGRIGSGANVLTF
TRBV7-2	once	TRBJ2-7	TRBD2	TGTGCCAGCAGCATCCGGACTAGCGGAGACTACGAGCAGTACTTC	CASSIRTSGDYEQYF
TRBV2	-	TRBJ1-2	TRBD1	TGTGCCAGCAGCTTGTCTCAGGGGGCAGAGTATGGCTACACCTTC	CASSLSQGAEYGYTF
TRBV4-3	-	TRBJ1-2	-	TGCGCCAGCAGCCAGGGAACGGAGGCGGATAACTATGGCTACACCTTC	CASSQGTEADNYGYTF
TRBV6-5	-	TRBJ2-7	TRBD2	TGTGCCAGCAGTTACCTGGGACTAGCGGGGGAGCAGTACTTC	CASSYLGLAGEQYF
TRBV9	-	TRBJ1-2	-	TGTGCCAGCAGGCAGGGTGATGGCTACACCTTC	CASRQGDGYTF
TRBV7-8	-	TRBJ1-1	-	TGTGCCAGCAGCTTAGTACAGGCAAGTGGCACTGAAGCTTTCTTT	CASSLVQASGTEAFF